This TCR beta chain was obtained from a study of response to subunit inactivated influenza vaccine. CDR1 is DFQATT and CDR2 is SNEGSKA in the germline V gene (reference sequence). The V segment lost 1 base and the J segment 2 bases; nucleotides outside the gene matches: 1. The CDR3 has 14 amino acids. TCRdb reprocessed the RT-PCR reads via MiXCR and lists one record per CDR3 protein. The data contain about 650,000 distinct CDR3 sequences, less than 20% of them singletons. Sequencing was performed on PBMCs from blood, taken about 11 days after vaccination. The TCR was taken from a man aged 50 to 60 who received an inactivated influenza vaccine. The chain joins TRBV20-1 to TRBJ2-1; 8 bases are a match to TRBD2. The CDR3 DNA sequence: TGCAGTGCTAGAGTCGGGGGGGCCTACAATGAGCAGTTCTTC. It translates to CSARVGGAYNEQFF.